The sequence of this T cell receptor (beta chain) was determined in a study of OX40 agonist ivuxolimab in advanced cancers. Regarding the study as a whole: Antigens targeted by the expanded peripheral T cells were not determined.

Concerning this clone itself: The target antigen is unknown.

Data came from immunoSEQ multiplex PCR; TCRdb stores just in-frame clones and leaves some out. The table lists about 72,000 clones, roughly 87% of them singletons. Material: CD4+ or CD8+ T cells sorted from blood, obtained in a trial of the OX40 agonist ivuxolimab. This TCR came from an adult with an advanced solid tumor such as melanoma, head and neck, liver or kidney cancer.

The CDR3 here is CASSLSRTGNEQFF. The CDR3 nucleotides are TGTGCCAGCAGCCTATCTAGGACTGGGAATGAGCAGTTCTTC. The chain couples TRBV7-2 to TRBJ2-1; the D gene is possibly TRBD2 (5 bases). The CDR3 loop spans 14 amino acids. Germline CDR1 and CDR2: SGHTA and FQGNSA. V lost 5 bases, J lost 7 bases, and 15 bases lay in between.